The 29 T cell receptor beta chains given below trace back to one sample, sequenced in a study of blood T cell repertoires in COVID-19. Generated by immunoSEQ multiplex PCR, the TCRdb table keeps only in-frame clones and is missing some. The repertoire has 150,000 to 200,000 clones, 86% of them found once; the top ten carry 2.5% to 3%. Sequences were obtained from peripheral blood. These receptors originate from a woman aged 25-40 years with active or convalescent COVID-19.

This chain joins TRBV7-9 and TRBJ1-1, with TRBD1 matching 7 bases. The germline CDR1 and CDR2 sequences are SEHNR and FQNEAQ (reference sequence). The CDR3 contains 15 residues. The V and J ends lost 5 bases and 1 base, in that order; junction bases with no gene match: 7. CDR3 region: CASSPRGQQNTEAFF. The CDR3 region has the DNA TGTGCCAGCAGCCCGAGGGGACAGCAGAACACTGAAGCTTTCTTT.

This clone is a singleton in its sample. This rearrangement joins TRBV6-6 to TRBJ1-4, with a possible D match to TRBD1 (6 bases). Germline lookup yields CDR1 MNHNY and CDR2 SVGAGI (reference sequence). CDR3 size: 15 residues. Deletions cut 0 bases from V and 6 bases from J, with 11 bases between. CDR3 residues: CASSYSGAQDEKLFF. CDR3 nucleotides: TGTGCCAGCAGTTACTCGGGGGCTCAGGATGAAAAACTGTTTTTT.

V usage is TRBV7-9 and J usage is TRBJ2-1, with 10 nucleotides matching TRBD2. This CDR3 is built from 16 residues. Losses at the gene ends were 1 base for V and 2 bases for J; bases not matched to a gene: 2. CDR1 and CDR2 (germline): SEHNR, FQNEAQ (reference sequence). The CDR3 region is CASSLGSGGAYNEQFF. CDR3 nucleotides: TGTGCCAGCAGCTTAGGGAGCGGGGGGGCCTACAATGAGCAGTTCTTC.

The V and J genes are TRBV11-2 and TRBJ2-3; 14 bases line up with TRBD2. This CDR3 has 19 amino acids. Germline V gene data show CDR1 as SGHAT and CDR2 as FQNNGV. With 2 bases clipped from V and 1 base from J, the junction kept 8 bases outside the gene matches. CDR3 sequence: CASSLKYTGLAGGTDTQYF. CDR3 DNA: TGTGCCAGCAGCTTAAAATACACGGGACTAGCGGGGGGCACAGATACGCAGTATTTT.

The genes are TRBV6-5 and TRBJ2-7; D uncertain. The CDR3 extends over 11 amino acids. V was clipped by 4 bases and J by 4 bases, with 5 bases between them. The germline V gene encodes CDR1 MNHEY and CDR2 SVGAGI. The CDR3: CASSLIYEQYF. CDR3 bases: TGTGCCAGCAGTTTAATTTACGAGCAGTACTTC.

V and J are TRBV5-4 and TRBJ2-5, with 7 bases that match TRBD1. The ends lost 0 bases at V and 5 bases at J; junction bases unmatched: 7. Germline CDR1 is SGHNT and CDR2 is YYREEE (reference sequence). The CDR3 sequence is 15 residues long. The CDR3 reads CASSLDRGTQETQYF. CDR3 coding DNA: TGTGCCAGCAGCTTGGACAGGGGAACCCAGGAGACCCAGTACTTC.

This sequence joins TRBV7-9 and TRBJ1-2, with 8 positions matching TRBD1. V shed 0 bases and J 8 bases; nucleotides not matched to a gene: 5. Germline loops: CDR1 SEHNR, CDR2 FQNEAQ (reference sequence). The CDR3 runs to 14 residues. The CDR3 loop reads CASSLASQGEGYTF. The CDR3 bases are TGTGCCAGCAGCTTAGCGTCACAGGGGGAAGGCTACACCTTC.

The chain combines TRBV5-4 with TRBJ2-7; 8 positions match TRBD2. Germline-derived CDR1 and CDR2 are SGHNT and YYREEE (reference sequence). The junction had 13 bases not matched to a gene; V was cut back by 4 bases and J by 7 bases. CDR3 length equals 15 residues. The CDR3 coding sequence is TGTGCCAGCAGCACGACCGGGACTAGACTTGGGGAGCAGTACTTC. Amino acids: CASSTTGTRLGEQYF.

The chain recombines TRBV5-1 with TRBJ1-2; 7 bases line up with TRBD1. The CDR3 is 13 residues long. Trimming took 0 bases from V and 4 from J; bases not matched to a gene: 0. Germline V CDR1 and CDR2: SGHRS, YFSETQ. Written as DNA, the CDR3 is TGCGCCAGCAGCTTGGACAGGGGCTATGGCTACACCTTC. Protein product: CASSLDRGYGYTF.

This rearrangement joins TRBV7-9 to TRBJ2-2, with TRBD2 identical over 8 bases. The germline CDR1 and CDR2 sequences are SEHNR and FQNEAQ (reference sequence). Trimming cost V 4 bases and J 7 bases; bases outside gene matches: 8. The CDR3 has 15 residues. The CDR3 nucleotides are TGTGCCAGCAGCTGGAGTAGCGGGACACTCGGGGAGCTGTTTTTT. It codes for CASSWSSGTLGELFF.

The table lists this clone with a count of one. The chain recombines TRBV7-8 with TRBJ1-3; no definite D call. CDR1 SGHVS and CDR2 FQNEAQ come from the germline V gene. Trimming removed 3 bases at V and 0 bases at J, with 6 bases between. The CDR3 contains 14 residues. The CDR3 coding sequence is TGTGCCAGCAGCTTTGAGTTCTCTGGAAACACCATATATTTT. It codes for CASSFEFSGNTIYF. The full variable domain, its missing parts supplied by reference TRBV7-8 and TRBJ1-3, is GAGVSQSPRYKVAKRGQDVALRCDPISGHVSLFWYQQALGQGPEFLTYFQNEAQLDKSGLPSDRFFAERPEGSVSTLKIQRTQQEDSAVYLCASSFEFSGNTIYFGEGSWLTVV.

The rearrangement uses TRBV28 and TRBJ1-6; unclear D gene. The V gene's germline CDR1 is MDHEN and CDR2 SYDVKM. The CDR3 extends over 12 amino acids. Trimming pared 6 bases from V and 4 bases from J, leaving 4 bases between. The CDR3 spells CASSFYNSPLHF. CDR3 bases: TGTGCCAGCAGCTTTTATAATTCACCCCTCCACTTT.

J is TRBJ2-5 and V is TRBV4-1, with 9 bases that match TRBD2. CDR1 and CDR2 (germline): MGHRA, YSYEKL. The CDR3 length is 18 residues. V gave up 0 bases and J gave up 1 base; unmatched junction bases: 9. The CDR3 here is CASSQELAGAITQETQYF. CDR3 in DNA: TGCGCCAGCAGCCAAGAGTTAGCGGGGGCCATCACCCAAGAGACCCAGTACTTC.

The rearrangement uses TRBV7-9 and TRBJ1-5, with TRBD1 matching over 7 bases. The CDR3 totals 14 residues. V lost 6 bases, J lost 3 bases, and 5 bases stayed unmatched. Germline CDR1 is SEHNR and CDR2 is FQNEAQ (reference sequence). CDR3: CASSPTGSNQPQHF. The DNA for the CDR3 is TGTGCCAGCAGTCCGACAGGGTCCAATCAGCCCCAGCATTTT.

The chain employs TRBV9 and TRBJ1-3; no firm D call. The CDR3 covers 15 residues. CDR1 SGDLS and CDR2 YYNGEE come from the germline V gene. The ends were cut back, 0 bases at V and 0 bases at J, with 7 bases in the middle. The CDR3 loop is CASSVAAYSGNTIYF. CDR3 coding DNA: TGTGCCAGCAGCGTAGCTGCCTACTCTGGAAACACCATATATTTT.

J is TRBJ2-5 and V is TRBV5-1, with 8 bases matching TRBD1. V lost 2 bases and J lost 2; bases outside the gene matches: 8. CDR1 is SGHRS and CDR2 is YFSETQ in the germline V gene. This CDR3 is built from 16 residues. CDR3 sequence reads: CASSFRGPGVQETQYF. DNA of the CDR3: TGCGCCAGCAGCTTCAGGGGGCCTGGCGTTCAAGAGACCCAGTACTTC.

The chain joins TRBV10-3 to TRBJ2-5; 9 bases match TRBD1. The trim removed 9 bases at V and 5 bases at J, leaving 7 bases unmatched. In germline, CDR1 is ENHRY, CDR2 SYGVKD. The length of the CDR3 is 13 residues. The CDR3 coding sequence is TGTGCCATAAGGACAGGGGCGCCGGAGACCCAGTACTTC. It translates to CAIRTGAPETQYF.

This clone was seen just once. The chain combines TRBV29-1 with TRBJ2-1; D gene unclear. CDR1 and CDR2 (germline): SQVTM, ANQGSEA. V gave up 4 bases and J gave up 3 bases, with 7 bases separating them. This CDR3 contains 12 residues. CDR3 sequence: CSVGGLYNEQFF. The CDR3 DNA reads as TGCAGCGTTGGTGGCCTCTACAATGAGCAGTTCTTC.

The genes are TRBV9 and TRBJ2-3; the D is unclear. Germline-derived CDR1 and CDR2 are SGDLS and YYNGEE. The CDR3 has 14 amino acids. The V and J ends lost 4 bases and 4 bases respectively, with 13 bases between them. The CDR3 DNA is TGTGCCAGCAGCCCGGTTACAGCCCCAGATACGCAGTATTTT. Amino acid sequence: CASSPVTAPDTQYF.

Here the CDR3 DNA reads TGTGCCAGCATACCACGCGGGAGGGACTTATCTAATGAGCAGTTCTTC. This codes for CASIPRGRDLSNEQFF. The rearrangement uses TRBV5-4 and TRBJ2-1; 9 nucleotides line up with TRBD2. The CDR3 is made up of 16 amino acids. Germline V gives CDR1 SGHNT, CDR2 YYREEE (reference sequence). With 6 bases clipped from V and 7 bases from J, the junction kept 14 bases outside the gene matches.

V gene TRBV11-3 combines with J gene TRBJ1-1, with 8 bases fitting TRBD1. V shed 1 base, J shed 2 bases, and the junction held 9 bases outside the gene matches. Per the germline V gene, CDR1 is SGHNT and CDR2 is YENEEA. CDR3 size: 17 residues. The CDR3 DNA follows: TGTGCCAGCAGCTTAGGTGGACTGACAGGGGATAACACTGAAGCTTTCTTT. Translating gives CASSLGGLTGDNTEAFF.

The chain is built from TRBV27 and TRBJ2-7, with 11 bases matching TRBD2. CDR3 size: 16 residues. Trimming removed 1 base from V and 1 base from J; junction bases left unmatched: 3. CDR1 is MNHEY, CDR2 SMNVEV, per germline (reference sequence). The CDR3 DNA reads as TGTGCCAGCAGTTTATACCCTAGCGGGAGGTCCTACGAGCAGTACTTC. It yields the protein CASSLYPSGRSYEQYF.

This chain connects TRBV11-3 to TRBJ1-1, with TRBD1 identical over 8 bases. V shed 1 base, J shed 6 bases, and the junction held 4 bases outside the gene matches. This CDR3 contains 14 residues. The germline V gene encodes CDR1 SGHNT and CDR2 YENEEA. The CDR3 DNA follows: TGTGCCAGCAGCTTAGTACCGGACAGGGCTGAAGCTTTCTTT. Translated, it gives CASSLVPDRAEAFF.

This chain links TRBV30 with TRBJ2-7; 11 bases map to TRBD2. Germline values: CDR1 GTSNPN, CDR2 SVGIG (reference sequence). The CDR3 totals 15 residues. After removal of 3 bases from V and 3 bases from J, the junction contained 7 bases not matched to a gene. CDR3 amino acids: CAWRFTSGGGYEQYF. The DNA for the CDR3 is TGTGCCTGGAGATTTACTAGCGGGGGAGGCTACGAGCAGTACTTC.

V and J are TRBV5-4 and TRBJ2-1; 14 nucleotides align to TRBD2. CDR1 is SGHNT and CDR2 is YYREEE in the germline V gene (reference sequence). Germline trimming cut 5 bases from V and 8 bases from J; bases unmatched to any gene: 9. The CDR3 loop spans 16 amino acids. The CDR3 DNA reads TGTGCCAGCAGTCCCGCGGGGACTAGCGGGGGTGATGAGCAGTTCTTC. It yields the protein CASSPAGTSGGDEQFF.

V usage is TRBV6-5 and J usage is TRBJ1-6; the D is unclear. Germline V CDR1 and CDR2: MNHEY, SVGAGI. The CDR3 loop spans 14 amino acids. V was cut by 2 bases and J by 7 bases, with 9 bases left in between. In DNA, the CDR3 is TGTGCCAGCAGTTACGGCAGGCTAAATTCACCCCTCCACTTT. This codes for CASSYGRLNSPLHF.

DNA of the CDR3: TGTGCCAGCAGCTTTGGGCAGACCTACTATGGCTACACCTTC. Its translation: CASSFGQTYYGYTF. The chain couples TRBV11-1 to TRBJ1-2; D remains ambiguous. Trimming shortened V by 3 bases and J by 3 bases, and 11 bases separated the two germline ends. CDR1 and CDR2 (germline): SGHAT, FQDESV (reference sequence). The CDR3 spans 14 residues. The whole variable domain, filled in from reference TRBV11-1 and TRBJ1-2, reads EAEVAQSPRYKITEKSQAVAFWCDPISGHATLYWYRQILGQGPELLVQFQDESVVDDSQLPKDRFSAERLKGVDSTLKIQPAELGDSAMYLCASSFGQTYYGYTFGSGTRLTVV.

The chain combines TRBV18 with TRBJ2-2; maybe TRBD1 (6 bases). V was trimmed by 8 bases and J by 6 bases, leaving 16 bases between them. Germline-derived CDR1 and CDR2 are KGHSH and LQKENI. This CDR3 is built from 14 residues. The CDR3 spells CASPGQNPAGELFF. CDR3 nucleotides: TGTGCCAGCCCCGGACAGAATCCGGCCGGGGAGCTGTTTTTT.

The rearrangement uses TRBV6-5 and TRBJ1-2, with D hard to call. Germline V CDR1 and CDR2: MNHEY, SVGAGI. Trimming took off 6 bases at V and 7 bases at J, with 15 bases between the two ends. The CDR3 loop spans 13 amino acids. CDR3 residues: CASSRWNWSGYTF. In nucleotides, the CDR3 is TGTGCCAGCAGCCGGTGGAATTGGAGTGGCTACACCTTC.